These 12 T cell receptor beta chains share one sample of origin, sequenced in a study of CD8 T cells in ankylosing spondylitis. Each CDR3 protein is one row after TCRdb ran MiXCR on the 5' RACE reads. The sample records tens of thousands of distinct CDR3 sequences, around 3.8% being singletons. The material sequenced was blood, either unsorted or a sorted T cell fraction (not recorded which). The receptors shown here come from a female donor with ankylosing spondylitis or in good health (not recorded which).

In its sample, this clonotype was seen many times. The CDR3 region has the DNA TGTGCCAGCAGCCTACACCAAATTGGAGCTGGGGCCAACGTCCTGACTTTC. Its translation is CASSLHQIGAGANVLTF. This chain uses TRBV9 with TRBJ2-6; no clear D. V was clipped by 4 bases and J by 2 bases, with 16 bases between them. CDR1 and CDR2 from the germline V gene are SGDLS and YYNGEE. This CDR3 has 17 amino acids. The full variable domain, completed using reference TRBV9 and TRBJ2-6, is DSGVTQTPKHLITATGQRVTLRCSPRSGDLSVYWYQQSLDQGLQFLIQYYNGEERAKGNILERFSAQQFPDLHSELNLSSLELGDSALYFCASSLHQIGAGANVLTFGAGSRLTVL.

The table lists this clonotype with many counts. CDR3 amino acids: CASSVGGSFYEQYF. CDR3 sequence (DNA): TGTGCCAGCAGCGTAGGGGGCAGCTTCTACGAGCAGTACTTC. This chain connects TRBV9 to TRBJ2-7, with D possibly TRBD1 on 5 matching bases. This CDR3 has 14 residues. From germline, CDR1 is SGDLS and CDR2 YYNGEE. The V gene lost 0 bases and the J gene lost 3 bases, with 10 bases spanning the gap.

This clonotype was observed at least ten times. V gene TRBV9 combines with J gene TRBJ2-1, with TRBD2 matching 8 bases. The CDR3 consists of 15 residues. Germline V gene lookup returns CDR1 SGDLS and CDR2 YYNGEE. After removal of 0 bases from V and 4 bases from J, the junction contained 3 bases not matched to a gene. Here the CDR3 DNA reads TGTGCCAGCAGCGTAGATAGCGGGGCTTACAATGAGCAGTTCTTC. Its protein is CASSVDSGAYNEQFF.

The chain joins TRBV9 to TRBJ2-2, with unresolved D. This CDR3 is 14 amino acids long. With 4 bases removed from V and 5 bases from J, the gap between germline ends came to 12 bases. The germline V gene encodes CDR1 SGDLS and CDR2 YYNGEE. The DNA of the CDR3 is TGTGCCAGCAGCCTACCCATAGAGACCGGGGAGCTGTTTTTT. Protein sequence: CASSLPIETGELFF. Based on the CDR3 plus reference TRBV9 and TRBJ2-2, the full variable domain is DSGVTQTPKHLITATGQRVTLRCSPRSGDLSVYWYQQSLDQGLQFLIQYYNGEERAKGNILERFSAQQFPDLHSELNLSSLELGDSALYFCASSLPIETGELFFGEGSRLTVL.

This clonotype was detected many times. The chain combines TRBV9 with TRBJ1-3; a possible D gene is TRBD1 (6 bases). Germline V gene sequence: CDR1 SGDLS, CDR2 YYNGEE. The CDR3 spans 15 residues. V was clipped by 4 bases and J by 2 bases, with 13 bases between them. The CDR3 DNA sequence: TGTGCCAGCAGCCCGGGCAGGGGCACTGGAAACACCATATATTTT. Amino acids: CASSPGRGTGNTIYF.

This clonotype was seen ten or more times. The chain uses TRBV9 and TRBJ2-1, with 12 bases aligning to TRBD2. The germline gives CDR1 SGDLS, CDR2 YYNGEE. The CDR3 covers 17 residues. The ends lost 4 bases at V and 0 bases at J; junction bases unmatched: 5. The CDR3 region is CASSLAGGASSYNEQFF. In DNA form, the CDR3 reads TGTGCCAGCAGCCTAGCGGGGGGGGCCAGCTCCTACAATGAGCAGTTCTTC.

This clonotype occurred many times. The chain has TRBV9 and TRBJ2-5; 11 nucleotides agree with TRBD1. V lost 4 bases and J lost 3; bases outside the gene matches: 2. From germline, CDR1 is SGDLS and CDR2 YYNGEE. This CDR3 has 14 amino acids. CDR3 region: CASSRDRGKETQYF. In nucleotides, the CDR3 is TGTGCCAGCAGCCGGGACAGGGGGAAAGAGACCCAGTACTTC.

The chain employs TRBV9 and TRBJ2-2, with D perhaps TRBD2 (5 bases). Germline V gene sequence: CDR1 SGDLS, CDR2 YYNGEE. The length of the CDR3 is 14 residues. V lost 0 bases and J lost 6, with 9 bases in between. DNA of the CDR3: TGTGCCAGCAGCGTAGCCGGGGTTCCCGGGGAGCTGTTTTTT. Its translation is CASSVAGVPGELFF.

This clonotype was seen at least ten times. The chain joins TRBV9 to TRBJ1-4; D uncertain. Germline values: CDR1 SGDLS, CDR2 YYNGEE. The V and J ends lost 0 bases and 4 bases respectively, with 10 bases between them. The CDR3 sequence is 15 residues long. CDR3 sequence: CASSVDDGINEKLFF. The CDR3 DNA reads TGTGCCAGCAGCGTAGACGATGGGATTAATGAAAAACTGTTTTTT. Full variable domain (remainder filled in from reference TRBV9 and TRBJ1-4): DSGVTQTPKHLITATGQRVTLRCSPRSGDLSVYWYQQSLDQGLQFLIQYYNGEERAKGNILERFSAQQFPDLHSELNLSSLELGDSALYFCASSVDDGINEKLFFGSGTQLSVL.

This clonotype has a count of ten or more. This chain links TRBV9 with TRBJ2-3, with 8 bases that match TRBD1. Germline-derived CDR1 and CDR2 are SGDLS and YYNGEE. This CDR3 has 14 amino acids. J lost 3 bases, V lost 3 bases, and 3 bases had no gene match. The CDR3 here is CASSDRTGTDTQYF. In DNA, the CDR3 is TGTGCCAGCAGCGATAGGACAGGGACAGATACGCAGTATTTT.

This clonotype was seen at least ten times. This sequence joins TRBV9 and TRBJ1-3, with TRBD1 as a possible D gene (5 bases). Trimming left V 6 bases short and J 1 base short, with 8 bases between. This CDR3 has 13 amino acids. The germline gives CDR1 SGDLS, CDR2 YYNGEE. In DNA form, the CDR3 reads TGTGCCAGCACTCGGGGGTCTGGAAACACCATATATTTT. Protein product: CASTRGSGNTIYF.

This clonotype was found many times. The rearrangement joins TRBV9 to TRBJ2-1; 11 bases agree with TRBD1. The germline V gene has CDR1 SGDLS and CDR2 YYNGEE. V shed 1 base and J 2 bases; nucleotides not matched to a gene: 5. The CDR3 totals 17 residues. The CDR3 protein is CASSVRDRGSTYNEQFF. The CDR3 nucleotides are TGTGCCAGCAGCGTACGGGACAGGGGGTCCACCTACAATGAGCAGTTCTTC.